This T cell receptor (beta chain) was recovered during a study of CD8 T cells in ankylosing spondylitis. Regarding the study as a whole: According to the report, clones linked to the disease were significantly enriched in matched synovial fluid samples taken from ankylosing spondylitis patients. Roughly 8 highly homologous variants made up a TCR beta motif, and this motif appeared characteristic of ankylosing spondylitis blood.

Trimming shortened V by 6 bases and J by 0 bases, and 18 bases separated the two germline ends. CDR1 is DFQATT, CDR2 SNEGSKA, per germline (reference sequence). This CDR3 is 15 amino acids long. TCRdb re-derived calls from the 5' RACE reads in MiXCR, one entry per CDR3 protein. The sample shows around 90,000 distinct CDR3 sequences, 27% of them seen only once. To note about this clonotype: Its antigen is still unknown.

Material for sequencing was blood, either unsorted or a sorted T cell fraction (not recorded which). V is TRBV20-1 and J is TRBJ2-7; no clear D. The origin of this receptor is a male donor with ankylosing spondylitis or in good health (not recorded which). The CDR3, as DNA: TGCAGTGCAGAAGGGCGCGGAGCCAGCTCCTACGAGCAGTACTTC. Its protein product is CSAEGRGASSYEQYF.